What follows are 24 T cell receptor beta chains derived from one specimen sequenced in a study of CD8 T cells in Susac syndrome. cDNA came from about 0.5 to 1 ug RNA primed by random hexamers. Each CDR3 protein gets one entry after TCRdb re-called the immunoSEQ multiplex PCR reads with MiXCR. The repertoire holds 85,000 to 120,000 distinct CDR3 sequences, with 94% as singletons. The sequenced sample was CD8+ T cells from PBMCs. All receptors derive from a human donor with Susac syndrome.

This chain connects TRBV9 to TRBJ1-2; TRBD1 is a possible D gene (6 bases). The CDR3 is 18 amino acids. V lost 0 bases to trimming and J lost 4 bases, with 22 bases between them. Germline V gene data show CDR1 as SGDLS and CDR2 as YYNGEE. This chain's CDR3 is CASSVASLRDKAVYGYTF. The DNA of the CDR3 is TGTGCCAGCAGCGTAGCCTCACTCCGGGACAAGGCGGTCTATGGCTACACCTTC.

This sequence joins TRBV25-1 and TRBJ1-6, with unresolved D. V was clipped by 1 base and J by 2 bases, with 6 bases between them. The CDR3 loop spans 15 amino acids. Germline assignment: CDR1 MGHDK and CDR2 SYGVNS. CDR3 DNA: TGTGCCAGCAGTGAATTAGGAGCCTATAATTCACCCCTCCACTTT. Translated: CASSELGAYNSPLHF.

This chain uses TRBV19 with TRBJ2-1, with 8 bases aligning to TRBD2. Germline CDR1 reads LNHDA; CDR2 reads SQIVND (reference sequence). This CDR3 spans 15 amino acids. V dropped 3 bases and J dropped 4; count of bases not matched to a gene: 5. CDR3 sequence (DNA): TGTGCCAGTAGTATGTCGGGGGGGCCGTACAATGAGCAGTTCTTC. Encoded protein: CASSMSGGPYNEQFF.

The rearrangement links TRBV27 to TRBJ2-5; D perhaps matches TRBD1 (6 bases). This CDR3 has 14 amino acids. Germline assignment: CDR1 MNHEY and CDR2 SMNVEV (reference sequence). V was trimmed by 6 bases and J by 1 base, leaving 12 bases between them. The CDR3 bases are TGTGCCAGCAGGGGACAAGGCCCCCAAGAGACCCAGTACTTC. It is translated as CASRGQGPQETQYF.

The chain couples TRBV5-6 to TRBJ1-1; D gene uncertain. Germline lookup yields CDR1 SGHDT and CDR2 YYEEEE. The V end was cut by 3 bases, the J end by 1 base, with 4 bases between. The CDR3 loop spans 12 amino acids. The CDR3 nucleotides are TGTGCCAGCAGCTCGTGGAACACTGAAGCTTTCTTT. Amino acids: CASSSWNTEAFF.

The sample holds one count of this clonotype. The gene calls are TRBV7-9 and TRBJ2-1; no clear D. Germline V gene data show CDR1 as SEHNR and CDR2 as FQNEAQ (reference sequence). The CDR3 length is 15 residues. V gave up 1 base and J gave up 5 bases, with 12 bases separating them. Here the CDR3 reads CASSLEAGINNEQFF. CDR3 nucleotide sequence: TGTGCCAGCAGCTTAGAGGCAGGAATAAACAATGAGCAGTTCTTC.

J is TRBJ2-5 and V is TRBV12-3 or TRBV12-4; 11 positions match TRBD2. V was clipped by 4 bases and J by 7 bases; unmatched bases: 5. This CDR3 spans 14 amino acids. The CDR3: CASSSLAGDLTQYF. CDR3 DNA sequence: TGTGCCAGCAGTTCACTAGCGGGGGACCTGACCCAGTACTTC.

A single count supports this clonotype. This sequence joins TRBV2 and TRBJ2-5; TRBD1 is a possible D gene (6 bases). V lost 1 base and J lost 5, with 11 bases in between. Germline assignment: CDR1 SNHLY and CDR2 FYNNEI. The CDR3 runs 14 residues. The CDR3 protein is CASSEEQGIETQYF. The CDR3 DNA sequence: TGTGCCAGCAGTGAAGAGCAGGGGATTGAGACCCAGTACTTC.

The V and J genes are TRBV4-1 and TRBJ2-5; D is tentatively TRBD1 or TRBD2 (6 bases each). This CDR3 is built from 12 residues. Trimming cost V 5 bases and J 5 bases, with 9 bases left between them. In germline, CDR1 is MGHRA, CDR2 YSYEKL. For the CDR3, the DNA is TGCGCCAGCAGCAGGGGGGCGGAGACCCAGTACTTC. Its translation is CASSRGAETQYF.

The V gene is TRBV7-9, the J gene TRBJ2-7, with TRBD1 matching over 7 bases. With 3 bases clipped from V and 4 bases from J, the junction kept 3 bases outside the gene matches. Looked up from germline, CDR1 is SEHNR and CDR2 is FQNEAQ (reference sequence). The CDR3 has 13 amino acids. The CDR3 loop reads CASSFGTAYEQYF. CDR3 sequence (DNA): TGTGCCAGCAGCTTCGGGACAGCTTACGAGCAGTACTTC.

The V call is TRBV20-1, the J call TRBJ2-7; D remains ambiguous. V shed 1 base and J shed 7 bases, with 8 bases lying between them. The CDR3 spans 11 residues. CDR1 and CDR2 from the germline V gene are DFQATT and SNEGSKA (reference sequence). The CDR3 region is CSARAGIEQYF. In nucleotides, the CDR3 is TGCAGTGCTAGAGCTGGGATTGAGCAGTACTTC.

This CDR3 reads CASSHRPGPSLFF. The DNA for the CDR3 is TGCGCCAGCAGCCACCGACCTGGCCCTAGCCTGTTTTTT. The rearrangement links TRBV4-1 to TRBJ1-4, with D unclear. The CDR3 extends over 13 amino acids. The V end was cut by 3 bases, the J end by 14 bases, with 16 bases between. The germline V gene has CDR1 MGHRA and CDR2 YSYEKL.

The V call is TRBV20-1, the J call TRBJ1-3; tentatively, D is TRBD1 (5 bases). CDR3 size: 15 residues. Trimming cost V 0 bases and J 4 bases, with 13 bases left between them. CDR1 and CDR2 (germline): DFQATT, SNEGSKA (reference sequence). This CDR3 is CSARDHQGAGNTIYF. For the CDR3, the DNA is TGCAGTGCTAGAGATCACCAGGGTGCAGGAAACACCATATATTTT.

This clonotype showed up just once. This chain joins TRBV2 and TRBJ1-2; 9 bases line up with TRBD1. V dropped 3 bases and J dropped 8; count of bases not matched to a gene: 4. The germline V gene encodes CDR1 SNHLY and CDR2 FYNNEI. There are 13 residues in the CDR3. CDR3 loop: CASSEGQGGGYTF. Here the CDR3 DNA reads TGTGCCAGCAGTGAGGGACAGGGAGGCGGCTACACCTTC.

This chain links TRBV19 with TRBJ1-2, with D tentatively TRBD1 (6 bases). Per germline, CDR1 LNHDA and CDR2 SQIVND (reference sequence). Deletions cut 6 bases from V and 6 bases from J, with 17 bases between. The CDR3 totals 14 residues. The CDR3 nucleotides read TGTGCCAGTAGGTGGCAGGGGATTGTAGATGGCTACACCTTC. Residues: CASRWQGIVDGYTF.

The CDR3 is CASSVQGGGSTDTQYF. The CDR3 DNA reads as TGTGCCAGCAGCGTACAAGGGGGAGGATCCACAGATACGCAGTATTTT. The J gene is TRBJ2-3, the V gene TRBV5-6; either TRBD1 or TRBD2 may supply D (6 bases each). Between the trimmed V and J ends, which lost 4 bases and 2 bases, there was a span of 17 bases. CDR1 is SGHDT, CDR2 YYEEEE, per germline. The CDR3 is 16 amino acids.

In this sample, this clonotype turned up once. The V gene is TRBV9, the J gene TRBJ2-1, with TRBD1 matching 11 bases. The CDR3 runs 15 residues. The junction had 6 bases not matched to a gene; V was cut back by 2 bases and J by 8 bases. Germline values: CDR1 SGDLS, CDR2 YYNGEE. This chain's CDR3 is CASSVGQGAEDEQFF. CDR3 DNA: TGTGCCAGCAGCGTCGGACAGGGGGCAGAGGATGAGCAGTTCTTC.

This sequence joins TRBV20-1 and TRBJ1-1; tentatively, D is TRBD1 (5 bases). The germline gives CDR1 DFQATT, CDR2 SNEGSKA (reference sequence). Trimming stripped 5 bases from V and 1 base from J, with 8 bases between. The CDR3 is 12 amino acids. CDR3 in amino acids: CSALGQNTEAFF. For the CDR3, the DNA is TGCAGTGCTTTAGGACAGAACACTGAAGCTTTCTTT.

The chain links TRBV7-9 to TRBJ2-1; D is uncertain. CDR3 length: 16 amino acids. Germline CDR1 SEHNR, CDR2 FQNEAQ (reference sequence). The ends were cut back, 1 base at V and 0 bases at J, with 10 bases in the middle. This CDR3 reads CASSLGRNSSYNEQFF. The CDR3 DNA reads TGTGCCAGCAGCTTAGGACGTAATAGCTCCTACAATGAGCAGTTCTTC. The entire variable domain, with the rest obtained from reference TRBV7-9 and TRBJ2-1, is as follows: DTGVSQNPRHKITKRGQNVTFRCDPISEHNRLYWYRQTLGQGPEFLTYFQNEAQLEKSRLLSDRFSAERPKGSFSTLEIQRTEQGDSAMYLCASSLGRNSSYNEQFFGPGTRLTVL.

This clonotype was seen only a few times. The chain has TRBV6-1 and TRBJ2-5, with 8 bases lining up with TRBD1. This CDR3 spans 16 amino acids. Germline V gene lookup returns CDR1 MNHNS and CDR2 SASEGT. The ends lost 2 bases at V and 2 bases at J; junction bases unmatched: 7. CDR3 protein: CASSELAGGPQETQYF. The CDR3 coding sequence is TGTGCCAGCAGTGAACTGGCAGGGGGCCCACAAGAGACCCAGTACTTC.

The V and J genes are TRBV27 and TRBJ2-7; 7 bases line up with TRBD1. Germline loops: CDR1 MNHEY, CDR2 SMNVEV (reference sequence). The CDR3 loop spans 13 amino acids. Unmatched junction bases numbered 2, after V lost 3 bases and J lost 3 bases. CDR3 protein: CASSLNRGYEQYF. The CDR3 DNA is TGTGCCAGCAGTTTGAACAGGGGCTACGAGCAGTACTTC.

Remarks on this clonotype: Sequence at one end of the junction differs from germline and may be a read error. The chain joins TRBV2 to TRBJ2-1, with D maybe TRBD2 (6 bases). The CDR3 contains 12 residues. In germline, CDR1 is SNHLY, CDR2 FYNNEI. The CDR3 is CASPEGETRVLF. The DNA for the CDR3 is TGTGCCAGCCCTGAAGGAGAGACTAGGGTTCTCTTC.

In its sample, this clonotype was seen once. The chain is built from TRBV11-1 and TRBJ2-2; weak D call: TRBD2 (5 bases). V shed 1 base and J shed 5 bases, with 11 bases lying between them. The CDR3 spans 15 residues. In germline, CDR1 is SGHAT, CDR2 FQDESV (reference sequence). This chain's CDR3 is CASSLVRGYTGELFF. CDR3 coding DNA: TGTGCCAGCAGCTTAGTCCGGGGATATACCGGGGAGCTGTTTTTT.

The CDR3 nucleotides read TGTGCCAGCAGTCCCCTAGCGGGGGTGACCTACGAGCAGTACTTC. Its translation is CASSPLAGVTYEQYF. The chain has TRBV11-2 and TRBJ2-7; TRBD2 agrees at 10 bases. Germline CDR1 is SGHAT and CDR2 is FQNNGV. Trimming cost V 6 bases and J 2 bases; bases outside gene matches: 7. The CDR3 has 15 amino acids.